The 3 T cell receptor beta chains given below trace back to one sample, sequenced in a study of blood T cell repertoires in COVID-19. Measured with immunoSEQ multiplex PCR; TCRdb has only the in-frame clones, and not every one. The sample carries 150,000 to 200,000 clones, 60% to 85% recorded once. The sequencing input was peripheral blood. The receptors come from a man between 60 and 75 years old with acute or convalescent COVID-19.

The CDR3 DNA is TGTGCCAGCAGTTACCTCACACAGGGATTGAGCGAGCAGTACTTC. It translates to CASSYLTQGLSEQYF. The genes are TRBV6-6 and TRBJ2-7, with a tentative D call TRBD1 (6 bases). CDR1 MNHNY and CDR2 SVGAGI come from the germline V gene (reference sequence). The CDR3 is made up of 15 amino acids. V lost 2 bases to trimming and J lost 6 bases, with 17 bases between them.

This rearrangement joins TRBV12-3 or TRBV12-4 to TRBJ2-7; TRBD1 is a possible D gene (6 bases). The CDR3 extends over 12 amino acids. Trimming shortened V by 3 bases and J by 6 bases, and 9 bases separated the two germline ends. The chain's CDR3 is CASSFRGPEQYF. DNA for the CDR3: TGTGCCAGCAGTTTCAGGGGACCCGAGCAGTACTTC.

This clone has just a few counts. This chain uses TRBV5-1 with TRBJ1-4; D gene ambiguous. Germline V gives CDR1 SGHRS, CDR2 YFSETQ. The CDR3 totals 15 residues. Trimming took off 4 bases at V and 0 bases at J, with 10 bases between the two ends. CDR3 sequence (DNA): TGCGCCAGCAGCACGGACGGGACAACTAATGAAAAACTGTTTTTT. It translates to CASSTDGTTNEKLFF.